This is a list of T cell receptor beta chains from one sample in a study of blood T cell repertoires in COVID-19. Generated by immunoSEQ multiplex PCR, the TCRdb table keeps only in-frame clones and is missing some. Here the sample spans approximately 270,000 clones, roughly nine tenths being singletons. The sequenced sample was peripheral blood. The receptor set was obtained from a man aged 35-49 years with active or convalescent COVID-19. Both conserved end residues are part of each CDR3. A D gene is named only where the DNA matches it firmly. Expanded clones get a size class; other rows say once, few or many, or leave the size out.

size: few; J: TRBJ1-5; V: TRBV6-5; D: .; CDR3: CASSPRTSNQPQHF; DNA: TGTGCCAGCAGCCCAAGGACAAGCAATCAGCCCCAGCATTTT
size: .; J: TRBJ1-6; V: TRBV6-5; D: .; CDR3: CASSYSYRLDSPLHF; DNA: TGTGCCAGCAGTTACTCGTACAGGCTTGACTCACCCCTCCACTTT
size: .; J: TRBJ1-1; V: TRBV7-3; D: .; CDR3: CASSTYLNTEAFF; DNA: TGTGCCAGCAGCACCTACCTGAACACTGAAGCTTTCTTT
size: .; J: TRBJ1-4; V: TRBV4-1; D: .; CDR3: CASSLPRQIATNEKLFF; DNA: TGCGCCAGCAGCCTCCCCCGACAGATTGCAACTAATGAAAAACTGTTTTTT
size: few; J: TRBJ1-3; V: TRBV11-2; D: .; CDR3: CASSLARVGNTIYF; DNA: TGTGCCAGCAGCTTAGCCAGGGTCGGAAACACCATATATTTT
size: .; J: TRBJ2-3; V: TRBV3-1/TRBV3-2; D: .; CDR3: CASSQGEGGAQYF; DNA: TGTGCCAGCAGCCAAGGAGAGGGCGGCGCGCAGTATTTT
size: few; J: TRBJ2-5; V: TRBV24-1; D: TRBD2; CDR3: CATSDPARAGEETQYF; DNA: TGTGCCACCAGTGATCCTGCCCGGGCGGGAGAAGAGACCCAGTACTTC
size: .; J: TRBJ2-7; V: TRBV7-8; D: TRBD1; CDR3: CASSFHRTGGEQYF; DNA: TGTGCCAGCAGCTTCCATCGGACAGGGGGTGAGCAGTACTTC
size: once; J: TRBJ1-2; V: TRBV19; D: .; CDR3: CASSIVGLPYGYTF; DNA: TGTGCCAGTAGTATAGTTGGGCTCCCCTATGGCTACACCTTC
size: .; J: TRBJ1-6; V: TRBV9; D: .; CDR3: CASSVEGGRSSPLHF; DNA: TGTGCCAGCAGCGTAGAAGGAGGGAGAAGTTCACCCCTCCACTTT
size: .; J: TRBJ1-1; V: TRBV11-3; D: .; CDR3: CASSLRGTEAFF; DNA: TGTGCCAGCAGCTTACGGGGCACTGAAGCTTTCTTT
size: .; J: TRBJ2-2; V: TRBV2; D: TRBD2; CDR3: CASSIAGGNTGELFF; DNA: TGTGCCAGCAGTATAGCGGGAGGGAACACCGGGGAGCTGTTTTTT
size: .; J: TRBJ2-7; V: TRBV24-1; D: .; CDR3: CATSDSDGVYEQYF; DNA: TGTGCCACCAGTGACTCCGACGGAGTCTACGAGCAGTACTTC
size: .; J: TRBJ2-3; V: TRBV6-1; D: TRBD2; CDR3: CASSEVGGRDTQYF; DNA: TGTGCCAGCAGTGAAGTTGGCGGGAGGGATACGCAGTATTTT
size: .; J: TRBJ2-7; V: TRBV30; D: TRBD1; CDR3: CAWSAGGREQYF; DNA: TGTGCCTGGAGTGCAGGGGGCCGGGAGCAGTACTTC
size: .; J: TRBJ1-2; V: TRBV7-9; D: .; CDR3: CASSFTTPNYGYTF; DNA: TGTGCCAGCAGCTTTACAACACCGAACTATGGCTACACCTTC
size: .; J: TRBJ1-2; V: TRBV13; D: TRBD1; CDR3: CASSGQPDRVRDYGYTF; DNA: TGTGCCAGCAGCGGACAACCCGACAGGGTAAGAGACTATGGCTACACCTTC
size: .; J: TRBJ1-3; V: TRBV10-2; D: .; CDR3: CASSEPPWRGRLGNTIYF; DNA: TGCGCCAGCAGTGAGCCTCCCTGGCGGGGCCGATTAGGAAACACCATATATTTT
size: .; J: TRBJ2-7; V: TRBV13; D: TRBD2; CDR3: CASSSTLLAVGYEQYF; DNA: TGTGCCAGCAGCTCAACCCTACTAGCGGTGGGCTACGAGCAGTACTTC
size: .; J: TRBJ1-3; V: TRBV7-2; D: TRBD1; CDR3: CASSYNGQASGNTIYF; DNA: TGTGCCAGCAGCTACAATGGACAGGCATCTGGAAACACCATATATTTT
size: .; J: TRBJ2-4; V: TRBV11-3; D: .; CDR3: CASSSTGLGVQYF; DNA: TGTGCCAGCAGCTCCACAGGGCTAGGGGTTCAGTACTTC
size: .; J: TRBJ2-1; V: TRBV3-1/TRBV3-2; D: TRBD1; CDR3: CASSPKSGTGAYNEQFF; DNA: TGTGCCAGCAGCCCCAAATCCGGGACAGGGGCCTACAATGAGCAGTTCTTC
size: .; J: TRBJ1-1; V: TRBV12-3/TRBV12-4; D: .; CDR3: CATQREANTEAFF; DNA: TGTGCGACGCAGCGGGAGGCGAACACTGAAGCTTTCTTT
size: .; J: TRBJ2-5; V: TRBV30; D: TRBD1; CDR3: CAWWGTGGPETQYF; DNA: TGTGCCTGGTGGGGGACAGGGGGCCCGGAGACCCAGTACTTC
size: once; J: TRBJ2-3; V: TRBV11-3; D: TRBD2; CDR3: CASSLVGGGADTQYF; DNA: TGTGCCAGCAGCTTAGTAGGCGGGGGGGCAGATACGCAGTATTTT
size: .; J: TRBJ1-5; V: TRBV6-1; D: .; CDR3: CASSEFWGRDQPQHF; DNA: TGTGCCAGCAGTGAATTCTGGGGGCGAGACCAGCCCCAGCATTTT
size: once; J: TRBJ2-5; V: TRBV5-4; D: .; CDR3: CANGEPGQGHQTQYF; DNA: TGTGCCAACGGGGAGCCTGGGCAGGGGCATCAGACCCAGTACTTC
size: .; J: TRBJ1-1; V: TRBV11-1; D: .; CDR3: CASSITENTEAFF; DNA: TGTGCCAGCAGCATAACAGAGAACACTGAAGCTTTCTTT
size: .; J: TRBJ2-1; V: TRBV27; D: TRBD2; CDR3: CASSASTSGAPDEQFF; DNA: TGTGCCAGCAGTGCCTCAACTAGCGGCGCCCCCGATGAGCAGTTCTTC
size: once; J: TRBJ2-3; V: TRBV6-5; D: TRBD2; CDR3: CASSLRGDDTDTQYF; DNA: TGTGCCAGCAGTCTGCGGGGGGACGACACAGATACGCAGTATTTT
size: .; J: TRBJ2-7; V: TRBV5-1; D: TRBD1; CDR3: CASSRTGTSYEQYF; DNA: TGCGCCAGCAGCCGGACAGGGACCTCCTACGAGCAGTACTTC
size: .; J: TRBJ1-6; V: TRBV6-5; D: TRBD1; CDR3: CASSYSGTANSPLHF; DNA: TGTGCCAGCAGTTACTCCGGGACAGCTAATTCACCCCTCCACTTT
size: .; J: TRBJ2-5; V: TRBV19; D: TRBD1; CDR3: CASSIRGTRPQETQYF; DNA: TGTGCCAGTAGTATCAGGGGGACAAGACCCCAAGAGACCCAGTACTTC
size: .; J: TRBJ2-7; V: TRBV4-2; D: TRBD2; CDR3: CASSQGATWSSGANEQYF; DNA: TGTGCCAGCAGCCAAGGGGCCACGTGGTCTAGCGGGGCCAACGAGCAGTACTTC
size: .; J: TRBJ1-4; V: TRBV28; D: .; CDR3: CASWGGALHNEKLFF; DNA: TGTGCCAGTTGGGGCGGGGCCCTTCATAATGAAAAACTGTTTTTT
size: .; J: TRBJ2-7; V: TRBV6-5; D: TRBD1; CDR3: CASSYGTGGFEQYF; DNA: TGTGCCAGCAGTTACGGGACAGGGGGCTTCGAGCAGTACTTC
size: .; J: TRBJ2-5; V: TRBV7-9; D: .; CDR3: CASSYDTRQETQYF; DNA: TGTGCCAGCAGCTACGACACTAGGCAAGAGACCCAGTACTTC
size: .; J: TRBJ2-5; V: TRBV19; D: TRBD2; CDR3: CASKRRTSGYQETQYF; DNA: TGTGCCAGTAAAAGACGGACTAGCGGATACCAAGAGACCCAGTACTTC
size: few; J: TRBJ2-7; V: TRBV28; D: .; CDR3: CASSFEGLGSYEQYF; DNA: TGTGCCAGCAGTTTCGAGGGCCTTGGGTCCTACGAGCAGTACTTC
size: .; J: TRBJ1-1; V: TRBV6-5; D: .; CDR3: CASSKQGYTEAFF; DNA: TGTGCCAGCAGCAAACAGGGTTACACTGAAGCTTTCTTT
size: .; J: TRBJ1-4; V: TRBV24-1; D: .; CDR3: CATRGQKLFF; DNA: TGTGCCACCAGGGGGCAGAAACTGTTTTTT
size: .; J: TRBJ2-2; V: TRBV11-2; D: .; CDR3: CASSLDRGGTGELFF; DNA: TGTGCCAGCAGCCTAGACAGGGGAGGGACCGGGGAGCTGTTTTTT
size: .; J: TRBJ2-1; V: TRBV18; D: .; CDR3: CASSPPGLAGSSYNEQFF; DNA: TGTGCCAGCTCACCACCGGGGCTGGCGGGGAGCTCCTACAATGAGCAGTTCTTC
size: .; J: TRBJ2-5; V: TRBV4-1; D: .; CDR3: CASSQEWAGETQYF; DNA: TGCGCCAGCAGCCAAGAATGGGCGGGGGAGACCCAGTACTTC
size: .; J: TRBJ1-2; V: TRBV9; D: TRBD1; CDR3: CASSVNRDRGLIGEGYTF; DNA: TGTGCCAGCAGCGTAAACCGGGACAGGGGTCTTATAGGTGAGGGCTACACCTTC
size: .; J: TRBJ2-7; V: TRBV19; D: TRBD1; CDR3: CASSAGTGGYEQYF; DNA: TGTGCCAGTAGTGCCGGGACAGGGGGCTACGAGCAGTACTTC
size: .; J: TRBJ2-1; V: TRBV27; D: .; CDR3: CASSPSGKSYNEQFF; DNA: TGTGCCAGCAGTCCCTCAGGGAAATCCTACAATGAGCAGTTCTTC
size: .; J: TRBJ2-5; V: TRBV19; D: .; CDR3: CASTPPGVETQYF; DNA: TGTGCCAGTACCCCGCCAGGGGTCGAGACCCAGTACTTC
size: .; J: TRBJ1-1; V: TRBV5-1; D: TRBD1; CDR3: CASSLATRGQVNTEAFF; DNA: TGCGCCAGCAGCTTGGCCACCAGGGGGCAAGTAAACACTGAAGCTTTCTTT
size: .; J: TRBJ1-2; V: TRBV6-6; D: .; CDR3: CASSYRDGYTF; DNA: TGTGCCAGCAGTTATCGGGATGGCTACACCTTC
size: .; J: TRBJ1-2; V: TRBV28; D: TRBD1; CDR3: CASEGAFRDYGYTF; DNA: TGTGCCAGCGAGGGGGCGTTTCGGGACTATGGCTACACCTTC
size: .; J: TRBJ2-1; V: TRBV28; D: TRBD1; CDR3: CASSATGSPYYNEQFF; DNA: TGTGCCAGCAGTGCGACAGGGTCCCCCTATTACAATGAGCAGTTCTTC
size: .; J: TRBJ2-3; V: TRBV5-1; D: TRBD2; CDR3: CASTTGGDTQYF; DNA: TGCGCCAGCACAACCGGGGGGGATACGCAGTATTTT
size: .; J: TRBJ1-5; V: TRBV18; D: .; CDR3: CASLRQTGDQPQHF; DNA: TGTGCCAGCCTCCGGCAGACCGGGGATCAGCCCCAGCATTTT
size: .; J: TRBJ2-7; V: TRBV11-2; D: TRBD1; CDR3: CASSRDREFYEQYF; DNA: TGTGCCAGCAGCCGGGACAGGGAGTTCTACGAGCAGTACTTC
size: .; J: TRBJ2-3; V: TRBV16; D: .; CDR3: CASSHRGKDTQYF; DNA: TGTGCCAGCAGCCACCGGGGAAAAGATACGCAGTATTTT